Following are 29 T cell receptor beta chains from one sample sequenced in a study of T cells in Graves' hyperthyroidism and ophthalmopathy. The TCR beta CDR3 regions underwent amplification using RNA transcripts as the source. HTBI primers were used for first-round RT-PCR of the TCR CDR3. TCRdb re-called the multiplex PCR reads through MiXCR, storing one row per CDR3 protein. The table lists 480,000 or so distinct CDR3 sequences, over 45% of them singletons, with about 45% in the top ten. The source material was peripheral blood or thyroid tissue (not recorded which). Source of these receptors: an adult woman with Graves' disease, either hyperthyroidism or ophthalmopathy (not recorded which).

V gene TRBV6-2 or TRBV6-3 combines with J gene TRBJ2-7; the D gene is possibly TRBD2 (5 bases). Germline CDR1 is MNHEY and CDR2 is SVGEGT. The CDR3 consists of 16 residues. V gave up 0 bases and J gave up 7 bases, with 19 bases separating them. In DNA form, the CDR3 reads TGTGCCAGCAGTTACTCTATGAGACTCCGTCCGGGGGAGCAGTACTTC. As protein: CASSYSMRLRPGEQYF.

The chain couples TRBV9 to TRBJ1-6; no clear D gene. This CDR3 has 13 residues. Trimming cost V 2 bases and J 10 bases, with 10 bases left between them. Germline V lookup: CDR1 SGDLS, CDR2 YYNGEE. CDR3 residues: CASSVAALSPLHF. The DNA for the CDR3 is TGTGCCAGCAGCGTCGCAGCTCTGTCACCCCTCCACTTT.

The chain couples TRBV20-1 to TRBJ2-7, with TRBD1 matching 10 bases. The CDR3 extends over 14 amino acids. Germline V gene sequence: CDR1 DFQATT, CDR2 SNEGSKA (reference sequence). The junction had 4 bases not matched to a gene; V was cut back by 3 bases and J by 2 bases. The CDR3 sequence is CSASSGTGAYEQYF. The CDR3 DNA sequence: TGCAGTGCTAGTTCCGGGACAGGGGCCTACGAGCAGTACTTC.

The chain uses TRBV29-1 and TRBJ1-2; D not certain. CDR1 is SQVTM and CDR2 is ANQGSEA in the germline V gene. Trimming pared 0 bases from V and 4 bases from J, leaving 6 bases between. The CDR3 has 12 residues. The DNA for the CDR3 is TGCAGCGTTGAAGATCGGGGCTATGGCTACACCTTC. As protein: CSVEDRGYGYTF. Complete variable domain (other parts from reference TRBV29-1 and TRBJ1-2): SAVISQKPSRDICQRGTSLTIQCQVDSQVTMMFWYRQQPGQSLTLIATANQGSEATYESGFVIDKFPISRPNLTFSTLTVSNMSPEDSSIYLCSVEDRGYGYTFGSGTRLTVV.

In its sample, this clonotype was seen many times. This chain uses TRBV7-9 with TRBJ1-1; 7 bases are shared with TRBD1. After removal of 5 bases from V and 10 bases from J, the junction contained 10 bases not matched to a gene. Germline CDR1 reads SEHNR; CDR2 reads FQNEAQ (reference sequence). The CDR3 runs 13 residues. The CDR3 DNA reads TGTGCCAGCAGCGAGACAGGGCTCCGCGGAGCTTTCTTT. It specifies CASSETGLRGAFF.

As regards this clonotype: This may arise from a read error, as a much more abundant clone is one base away. CDR3 protein: CASSLFTGGNQLQHF. CDR3 sequence (DNA): TGTGCCAGCAGCTTGTTTACTGGGGGCAATCAGCTCCAGCATTTT. The rearrangement joins TRBV7-6 to TRBJ1-5, with a tentative D call TRBD1 (6 bases). The CDR3 has 15 residues. The germline gives CDR1 SGHVS, CDR2 FNYEAQ.

This clonotype was found many times. This CDR3 is CASSSNVGGGELFF. The CDR3 nucleotides read TGTGCCAGCAGCTCTAACGTAGGAGGCGGGGAGCTGTTTTTT. The V and J genes are TRBV7-3 and TRBJ2-2, with D tentatively TRBD2 (5 bases). V dropped 4 bases and J dropped 7 bases, with 13 bases sitting between them. This CDR3 region has 14 residues. Germline V gene lookup returns CDR1 SGHTA and CDR2 FQGTGA.

This chain links TRBV2 with TRBJ1-2; 7 bases are a match to TRBD1. Germline assignment: CDR1 SNHLY and CDR2 FYNNEI. Trimming took 3 bases from V and 6 from J; bases not matched to a gene: 4. The CDR3 sequence is 13 residues long. Here the CDR3 reads CASSDDRAHGYTF. In DNA form, the CDR3 reads TGTGCCAGCAGTGATGACAGGGCCCATGGCTACACCTTC.

Written as DNA, the CDR3 is TGTGCCAGCAGCGTAGCCGGCACCTCTGGAAACACCATATATTTT. It encodes CASSVAGTSGNTIYF. The J gene is TRBJ1-3, the V gene TRBV9; D ambiguous. Deletions cut 0 bases from V and 0 bases from J, with 7 bases between. The CDR3 covers 15 residues. The germline CDR1 and CDR2 sequences are SGDLS and YYNGEE.

This clonotype has just a few counts. The V call is TRBV2, the J call TRBJ1-1; TRBD1 aligns across 8 bases. With 3 bases clipped from V and 5 bases from J, the junction kept 5 bases outside the gene matches. Germline CDR1 SNHLY, CDR2 FYNNEI. This CDR3 comprises 14 residues. The CDR3 nucleotides read TGTGCCAGCAGTGACCAGGGGGCGCTTACTGAAGCTTTCTTT. Protein sequence: CASSDQGALTEAFF.

The chain couples TRBV20-1 to TRBJ2-6; the match to TRBD2 covers 11 bases. With V trimmed by 0 bases and J by 3 bases, 13 bases remained unmatched. CDR1 and CDR2 (germline): DFQATT, SNEGSKA (reference sequence). CDR3 length: 20 amino acids. The CDR3, as DNA: TGCAGTGCTAGAGATCTCCCCCTGATAGCGGGAGGGAGTGGGGCCAACGTCCTGACTTTC. Translation gives CSARDLPLIAGGSGANVLTF.

This clonotype was counted at least ten times. This chain joins TRBV9 and TRBJ2-7; no clear D gene. Trimming took off 0 bases at V and 3 bases at J, with 10 bases between the two ends. CDR3 length: 14 residues. From germline, CDR1 is SGDLS and CDR2 YYNGEE. The CDR3 region is CASSVDVGNYEQYF. The CDR3 nucleotides read TGTGCCAGCAGCGTAGATGTAGGTAACTACGAGCAGTACTTC.

The count of this clonotype is one. Likely a read error: the CDR3 ends without its conserved phenylalanine or tryptophan. The DNA is left out, because the CDR3 cannot be placed on it with certainty; the CDR3 is given as TCRdb lists it. This chain connects TRBV20-1 to TRBJ2-7; the listed D gene, TRBD1, was not tested against the DNA. From its first to its last residue, the CDR3 has 9 amino acids. Germline CDR1 and CDR2: DFQATT and SNEGSKA (reference sequence). The CDR3 protein is CSVPLRSSY.

In its sample, this clonotype was seen many times. J is TRBJ1-5 and V is TRBV5-8; the match to TRBD1 covers 8 bases. Germline CDR1 SGHTS, CDR2 YDEGEE. The CDR3 extends over 16 amino acids. Trimming at V came to 0 bases and at J to 1 base, leaving 3 bases not matched to a gene. CDR3 residues: CASSLVTGDSNQPQHF. The CDR3 DNA reads TGTGCCAGCAGCTTGGTGACAGGGGACAGCAATCAGCCCCAGCATTTT.

This clonotype was detected many times. CDR3: CASSLDRVAPEELFF. Here the CDR3 DNA reads TGTGCCAGCAGCTTGGACAGGGTTGCCCCAGAGGAACTGTTTTTT. The V gene is TRBV7-9, the J gene TRBJ1-4, with 8 bases lining up with TRBD1. With 3 bases clipped from V and 12 bases from J, the junction kept 12 bases outside the gene matches. Germline assignment: CDR1 SEHNR and CDR2 FQNEAQ (reference sequence). The CDR3 runs 15 residues.

This clonotype came up a few times. The gene calls are TRBV6-4 and TRBJ2-2, with D possibly being TRBD2 (7 bases). Trimming removed 2 bases from V and 9 bases from J, with 25 bases in between. CDR1 and CDR2 from the germline V gene are MRHNA and SNTAGT. This CDR3 has 18 amino acids. The CDR3 region has the DNA TGTGCCAGCAGTGACGGGGGCGTTGCGGGAGCCCCTCAAAGGGAGCTGTTTTTT. Translating it yields CASSDGGVAGAPQRELFF.

This chain uses TRBV29-1 with TRBJ2-7; weak D call: TRBD2 (5 bases). The CDR3 runs 13 residues. Between the trimmed V and J ends, which lost 3 bases and 7 bases, there was a span of 16 bases. CDR1 SQVTM and CDR2 ANQGSEA come from the germline V gene. The CDR3 nucleotides are TGCAGCGTTGAGGGAGCGAGCCTGAATGAGCAGTACTTC. Amino acids: CSVEGASLNEQYF.

In DNA form, the CDR3 reads TGCAGCGTTGTGCCCCGGACAGGGACCTACGAGCAGTACTTC. It codes for CSVVPRTGTYEQYF. The rearrangement joins TRBV29-1 to TRBJ2-7; 8 positions match TRBD1. The CDR3 runs 14 residues. J lost 2 bases, V lost 4 bases, and 7 bases had no gene match. CDR1 SQVTM and CDR2 ANQGSEA come from the germline V gene.

In this sample, this clonotype turned up many times. The chain employs TRBV6-5 and TRBJ1-2; possible D gene TRBD1, 5 bases. The CDR3 runs to 12 residues. V was cut by 2 bases and J by 5 bases, with 6 bases left in between. The V gene's germline CDR1 is MNHEY and CDR2 SVGAGI. The CDR3 protein is CASSYKGYGYTF. CDR3 in DNA: TGTGCCAGCAGTTACAAGGGGTATGGCTACACCTTC.

This clonotype has just a few counts. The genes are TRBV7-9 and TRBJ2-7; the D gene is possibly TRBD2 (5 bases). Trimming took off 6 bases at V and 3 bases at J, with 12 bases between the two ends. Per germline, CDR1 SEHNR and CDR2 FQNEAQ (reference sequence). The CDR3 loop spans 13 amino acids. DNA of the CDR3: TGTGCCAGCAGAGGAGCGGACCTCTACGAGCAGTACTTC. It yields the protein CASRGADLYEQYF.

This chain joins TRBV7-9 and TRBJ1-1; no clear D gene. V dropped 3 bases and J dropped 6 bases, with 8 bases sitting between them. Germline V gives CDR1 SEHNR, CDR2 FQNEAQ (reference sequence). The CDR3 is made up of 12 amino acids. The CDR3 loop is CASSFSPPEAFF. CDR3 coding DNA: TGTGCCAGCAGCTTTAGTCCCCCTGAAGCTTTCTTT.

The rearrangement links TRBV9 to TRBJ1-5; D is undetermined. Trimming stripped 4 bases from V and 5 bases from J, with 16 bases between. Germline CDR1 and CDR2: SGDLS and YYNGEE. The CDR3 runs to 15 residues. The CDR3 region is CASSLEGDGDQPQHF. DNA of the CDR3: TGTGCCAGCAGCCTGGAGGGTGATGGGGATCAGCCCCAGCATTTT.

This clonotype was counted at least ten times. This chain connects TRBV2 to TRBJ1-2; no firm D call. This CDR3 has 13 amino acids. Trimming removed 7 bases at V and 5 bases at J, with 14 bases between. CDR1 is SNHLY, CDR2 FYNNEI, per germline. In DNA, the CDR3 is TGTGCCAGCACCGCTCGCGAAGGGTATGGCTACACCTTC. It is translated as CASTAREGYGYTF.

The gene calls are TRBV2 and TRBJ1-1; 9 bases align to TRBD1. The CDR3 totals 14 residues. The trim removed 7 bases at V and 4 bases at J, leaving 7 bases unmatched. The germline V gene has CDR1 SNHLY and CDR2 FYNNEI. In DNA, the CDR3 is TGTGCCAGCATAAACAGGGGGCTGAGCACTGAAGCTTTCTTT. Translation: CASINRGLSTEAFF.

This clonotype appeared many times. The chain joins TRBV12-3 or TRBV12-4 to TRBJ1-3, with a tentative D call TRBD1 (5 bases). Trimming shortened V by 2 bases and J by 0 bases, and 8 bases separated the two germline ends. This CDR3 region has 15 residues. This chain's CDR3 is CASSLQGPSGNTIYF. The CDR3 DNA follows: TGTGCCAGCAGTTTACAGGGTCCCTCTGGAAACACCATATATTTT.

The chain combines TRBV10-3 with TRBJ1-5, with D perhaps matching TRBD1 (6 bases). With 5 bases removed from V and 6 bases from J, the gap between germline ends came to 14 bases. Germline CDR1 is ENHRY and CDR2 is SYGVKD. The CDR3 totals 14 residues. In DNA, the CDR3 is TGTGCCATCAGTCTAACAGGGTTTGGTCAGCCCCAGCATTTT. Translated: CAISLTGFGQPQHF.

The chain links TRBV10-3 to TRBJ1-4; TRBD1 matches at 9 bases. Per germline, CDR1 ENHRY and CDR2 SYGVKD. The CDR3 is made up of 15 amino acids. The trim removed 4 bases at V and 5 bases at J, leaving 5 bases unmatched. CDR3 loop: CAISAQGTGNEKLFF. The CDR3, as DNA: TGTGCCATCAGTGCGCAGGGGACAGGGAATGAAAAACTGTTTTTT.

The chain joins TRBV20-1 to TRBJ1-2; maybe TRBD1 (6 bases). Germline values: CDR1 DFQATT, CDR2 SNEGSKA (reference sequence). This CDR3 is 14 amino acids long. Trimming removed 2 bases from V and 11 bases from J, with 21 bases in between. The CDR3 DNA sequence: TGCAGTGCTAGACCAGACAGGACTAGCCCGGAGTACACCTTC. This gives the protein CSARPDRTSPEYTF.

This clonotype was detected ten times or more. The chain combines TRBV2 with TRBJ1-2; D remains ambiguous. Germline V gene lookup returns CDR1 SNHLY and CDR2 FYNNEI. The CDR3 is 11 amino acids. V shed 7 bases and J shed 4 bases, with 7 bases lying between them. The CDR3 DNA reads as TGTGCCAGCACTACTAGCTATGGCTACACCTTC. Translating it yields CASTTSYGYTF. Supplemented by reference TRBV2 and TRBJ1-2, the full variable domain reads EPEVTQTPSHQVTQMGQEVILRCVPISNHLYFYWYRQILGQKVEFLVSFYNNEISEKSEIFDDQFSVERPDGSNFTLKIRSTKLEDSAMYFCASTTSYGYTFGSGTRLTVV.